These 5 T cell receptor beta chains were sequenced from one sample in a study of OX40 agonist ivuxolimab in advanced cancers. Produced via immunoSEQ multiplex PCR; TCRdb's table is partial and in-frame only. The sample shows some 100,000 clones, 85% to 90% of them seen only once. The sequenced sample was CD4+ or CD8+ T cells sorted from blood, obtained in a trial of the OX40 agonist ivuxolimab. Source of these receptors: an adult with an advanced solid tumor such as melanoma, head and neck, liver or kidney cancer.

The chain couples TRBV30 to TRBJ2-2; 11 bases align to TRBD2. The V gene end was trimmed by 4 bases and the J gene end by 2 bases; junction bases not matched to a gene: 6. This CDR3 comprises 16 residues. CDR1 is GTSNPN and CDR2 is SVGIG in the germline V gene (reference sequence). The CDR3 DNA follows: TGTGCCTGGACCGCCGGGACTAGCGGTAACACCGGGGAGCTGTTTTTT. Translating gives CAWTAGTSGNTGELFF.

V is TRBV5-1 and J is TRBJ2-2; D is undetermined. V was clipped by 0 bases and J by 4 bases, with 7 bases between them. The CDR3 totals 14 residues. Germline CDR1 SGHRS, CDR2 YFSETQ. This CDR3 is CASSLDRTTGELFF. The CDR3 DNA is TGCGCCAGCAGCTTGGATAGAACCACCGGGGAGCTGTTTTTT.

V is TRBV7-2 and J is TRBJ2-2; D remains unclear. Trimming shortened V by 5 bases and J by 2 bases, and 9 bases separated the two germline ends. The germline gives CDR1 SGHTA, CDR2 FQGNSA. This CDR3 comprises 14 residues. CDR3 protein: CASSLSYNTGELFF. CDR3 nucleotides: TGTGCCAGCAGCCTATCTTATAACACCGGGGAGCTGTTTTTT.

CDR3 nucleotide sequence: TGTGCCAGCATGCTCTCCGGAGTCGCAGATACGCAGTATTTT. The encoded protein is CASMLSGVADTQYF. The chain carries TRBV5-4 and TRBJ2-3; no clear D. The germline V gene has CDR1 SGHNT and CDR2 YYREEE (reference sequence). CDR3 length: 14 residues. V gave up 6 bases and J gave up 4 bases, with 15 bases separating them.

The chain uses TRBV7-2 and TRBJ1-5; D is uncertain. V lost 0 bases to trimming and J lost 11 bases, with 11 bases between them. The CDR3 spans 13 residues. Germline CDR1 reads SGHTA; CDR2 reads FQGNSA. DNA for the CDR3: TGTGCCAGCAGCTTAGCCCGGCAGCCGGCCCAGCATTTT. Translating it yields CASSLARQPAQHF.